This paragraph covers one TCR beta chain sequence. This specimen belongs to a study of blood T cell repertoires in COVID-19. This CDR3 contains 13 residues. Germline V gives CDR1 SQVTM, CDR2 ANQGSEA. V was clipped by 0 bases and J by 6 bases, with 8 bases between them. Assay used: immunoSEQ multiplex PCR; TCRdb lists only in-frame clones, some missing. This table holds 200,000 to 250,000 clones, roughly 89% found once. This sequence was found in a man aged 60-69 years who had recovered from COVID-19. The sample taken for sequencing was peripheral blood. J is TRBJ2-2 and V is TRBV29-1; TRBD2 is a possible D gene (6 bases). CDR3: CSVEDRRAGELFF. The CDR3, as DNA: TGCAGCGTTGAAGATCGGAGGGCCGGGGAGCTGTTTTTT.